This T cell receptor beta chain stems from a study of Ad26.COV2.S vaccination and SARS-CoV-2 variants. TCRdb keeps only in-frame clones here, not all; method: immunoSEQ multiplex PCR. In the table there are 350,000 to 450,000 clones, 90% to 95% of which are singletons. The CDR3 has 17 amino acids. Germline V lookup: CDR1 KGHSH, CDR2 LQKENI. Deletions cut 4 bases from V and 7 bases from J, with 22 bases between. The source is a human donor who had recovered from COVID-19. Sequenced material: peripheral blood, taken after recovery from COVID-19. V gene TRBV18 combines with J gene TRBJ1-4, with D possibly matching TRBD1 (5 bases). The CDR3: CASSREGYGAFGEKLFF. For the CDR3, the DNA is TGTGCCAGCTCACGAGAAGGGTACGGGGCGTTCGGTGAAAAACTGTTTTTT.